A selection of T cell receptor beta chains follows, all from one sample in a study of cytomegalovirus exposure and HLA in healthy donors. Assay: immunoSEQ multiplex PCR; the TCRdb copy retains only in-frame clones and omits some. Of some 130,000 clones detected, about 95% appear once; the ten largest clones hold 1.5% to 2%. Sequenced sample: PBMCs. These receptors were taken from a man aged 18-30 years in good health and CMV-seropositive. Each CDR3 is given with its conserved first and last residue. The D gene is left open where the match is weak. A row's size may be missing; if present it is once, few, many or a size class.

j_gene: TRBJ2-3
d_gene: NA
len: 14
v_gene: TRBV9
abundance: NA
CDR3aa: CASSVSGGKDTQYF
CDR3nt: TGTGCCAGCAGCGTATCAGGAGGAAAAGATACGCAGTATTTT

j_gene: TRBJ1-5
d_gene: NA
len: 15
v_gene: TRBV30
abundance: NA
CDR3aa: CAWSPIGGGNQPQHF
CDR3nt: TGTGCCTGGAGCCCGATTGGGGGCGGAAATCAGCCCCAGCATTTT

j_gene: TRBJ1-2
d_gene: TRBD1
len: 13
v_gene: TRBV5-4
abundance: NA
CDR3aa: CASSPDRARGYTF
CDR3nt: TGTGCCAGCAGCCCCGACAGGGCTCGTGGCTACACCTTC

j_gene: TRBJ2-3
d_gene: TRBD2
len: 13
v_gene: TRBV2
abundance: NA
CDR3aa: CASSTSGTDTQYF
CDR3nt: TGTGCCAGCTCGACTAGCGGCACAGATACGCAGTATTTT

j_gene: TRBJ2-1
d_gene: NA
len: 11
v_gene: TRBV29-1
abundance: NA
CDR3aa: CSVYGGNEQFF
CDR3nt: TGCAGCGTGTACGGGGGAAATGAGCAGTTCTTC

j_gene: TRBJ2-1
d_gene: TRBD2
len: 14
v_gene: TRBV6-1
abundance: NA
CDR3aa: CATSLAGEDNEQFF
CDR3nt: TGTGCCACCTCCTTAGCGGGGGAAGACAATGAGCAGTTCTTC

j_gene: TRBJ2-7
d_gene: TRBD1
len: 14
v_gene: TRBV9
abundance: NA
CDR3aa: CASSYRTGTHEQYF
CDR3nt: TGTGCCAGCAGCTACCGGACAGGGACACACGAGCAGTACTTC

j_gene: TRBJ1-1
d_gene: TRBD1
len: 14
v_gene: TRBV28
abundance: NA
CDR3aa: CASTGQGSNTEAFF
CDR3nt: TGTGCCAGCACCGGACAGGGGTCAAACACTGAAGCTTTCTTT

j_gene: TRBJ2-7
d_gene: NA
len: 14
v_gene: TRBV5-6
abundance: NA
CDR3aa: CASSLLGEWYEQYF
CDR3nt: TGTGCCAGCAGTTTGCTTGGGGAGTGGTACGAGCAGTACTTC

j_gene: TRBJ2-7
d_gene: TRBD2
len: 17
v_gene: TRBV27
abundance: NA
CDR3aa: CASSFRVQSGASYEQYF
CDR3nt: TGTGCCAGCAGTTTTCGGGTCCAAAGCGGGGCCTCCTACGAGCAGTACTTC

j_gene: TRBJ2-7
d_gene: NA
len: 12
v_gene: TRBV6-1
abundance: NA
CDR3aa: CASSRTVHEQYF
CDR3nt: TGTGCCAGCAGTCGGACAGTCCACGAGCAGTACTTC

j_gene: TRBJ2-1
d_gene: TRBD2
len: 15
v_gene: TRBV5-1
abundance: NA
CDR3aa: CASSLRAGGLEEQFF
CDR3nt: TGCGCCAGCAGCTTGCGTGCGGGAGGGCTGGAAGAGCAGTTCTTC

j_gene: TRBJ2-3
d_gene: TRBD2
len: 20
v_gene: TRBV6-4
abundance: NA
CDR3aa: CASSDSVGGRARCVTDTQYF
CDR3nt: TGTGCCAGCAGTGACTCCGTCGGCGGGAGGGCCCGATGTGTGACAGATACGCAGTATTTT

j_gene: TRBJ2-7
d_gene: TRBD2
len: 14
v_gene: TRBV5-6
abundance: NA
CDR3aa: CASSPSGGDGEQYF
CDR3nt: TGTGCCAGCAGCCCCTCGGGGGGGGATGGCGAGCAGTACTTC

j_gene: TRBJ1-5
d_gene: NA
len: 15
v_gene: TRBV6-1
abundance: NA
CDR3aa: CASSVTGPRRQPQHF
CDR3nt: TGTGCCAGCAGTGTGACAGGCCCTCGGCGGCAGCCCCAGCATTTT

j_gene: TRBJ2-1
d_gene: TRBD2
len: 15
v_gene: TRBV11-3
abundance: NA
CDR3aa: CASSLGAGDGNEQFF
CDR3nt: TGTGCCAGCAGCTTAGGGGCGGGAGACGGGAATGAGCAGTTCTTC

j_gene: TRBJ2-7
d_gene: TRBD1
len: 14
v_gene: TRBV30
abundance: NA
CDR3aa: CAATRQGNTYEQYF
CDR3nt: TGTGCCGCCACTCGACAGGGAAACACCTACGAGCAGTACTTC

j_gene: TRBJ1-2
d_gene: TRBD1
len: 15
v_gene: TRBV6-5
abundance: NA
CDR3aa: CASSQTFRGLGGYTF
CDR3nt: TGTGCCAGCAGTCAGACCTTCAGGGGGCTGGGTGGCTACACCTTC

j_gene: TRBJ2-5
d_gene: TRBD1
len: 12
v_gene: TRBV27
abundance: NA
CDR3aa: CASSPGQQTQYF
CDR3nt: TGTGCCAGCAGCCCGGGACAGCAGACCCAGTACTTC

j_gene: TRBJ2-1
d_gene: TRBD1
len: 17
v_gene: TRBV5-6
abundance: NA
CDR3aa: CASSLFVRTGGRNEQFF
CDR3nt: TGTGCCAGCAGCTTGTTTGTGAGGACAGGGGGTCGGAATGAGCAGTTCTTC

j_gene: TRBJ1-4
d_gene: NA
len: 14
v_gene: TRBV19
abundance: NA
CDR3aa: CASKNGRDYEKLFF
CDR3nt: TGTGCCAGTAAAAACGGGAGGGACTATGAAAAACTGTTTTTT

j_gene: TRBJ1-3
d_gene: NA
len: 13
v_gene: TRBV6-5
abundance: NA
CDR3aa: CASRWASGNTIYF
CDR3nt: TGTGCCAGTAGATGGGCCTCTGGAAACACCATATATTTT

j_gene: TRBJ2-1
d_gene: TRBD2
len: 20
v_gene: TRBV5-4
abundance: NA
CDR3aa: CASSGPSGLAGGNSYNEQFF
CDR3nt: TGTGCCAGCAGCGGCCCTTCGGGACTAGCGGGAGGGAACTCCTACAATGAGCAGTTCTTC

j_gene: TRBJ2-7
d_gene: NA
len: 13
v_gene: TRBV12-2
abundance: NA
CDR3aa: CASRLCLGHEQYF
CDR3nt: TGTGCAAGTCGCTTGTGTCTAGGCCACGAGCAGTACTTC

j_gene: TRBJ2-1
d_gene: TRBD2
len: 17
v_gene: TRBV7-9
abundance: NA
CDR3aa: CASSLSPLAASYNEQFF
CDR3nt: TGTGCCAGCAGCTTATCCCCACTAGCGGCTTCCTACAATGAGCAGTTCTTC

j_gene: TRBJ1-2
d_gene: NA
len: 13
v_gene: TRBV7-9
abundance: NA
CDR3aa: CASVWGPNYGYTF
CDR3nt: TGTGCCAGCGTGTGGGGCCCAAACTATGGCTACACCTTC

j_gene: TRBJ2-7
d_gene: TRBD1
len: 14
v_gene: TRBV18
abundance: NA
CDR3aa: CASSWLQGAAEQYF
CDR3nt: TGTGCCAGCTCATGGTTGCAGGGGGCGGCCGAGCAGTACTTC

j_gene: TRBJ2-6
d_gene: NA
len: 15
v_gene: TRBV5-1
abundance: NA
CDR3aa: CASSLDRPGANVLTF
CDR3nt: TGCGCCAGCAGCCTTGACAGGCCTGGGGCCAACGTCCTGACTTTC

j_gene: TRBJ2-2
d_gene: TRBD2
len: 16
v_gene: TRBV4-1
abundance: NA
CDR3aa: CASSQAGTSVTGELFF
CDR3nt: TGCGCCAGCAGCCAAGCCGGGACTAGCGTCACCGGGGAGCTGTTTTTT

j_gene: TRBJ1-1
d_gene: NA
len: 11
v_gene: TRBV6-5
abundance: NA
CDR3aa: CASSRGGRAFF
CDR3nt: TGTGCCAGCAGTAGGGGGGGTAGAGCTTTCTTT

j_gene: TRBJ2-7
d_gene: TRBD2
len: 18
v_gene: TRBV13
abundance: NA
CDR3aa: CASSSRNFERGLPYEQYF
CDR3nt: TGTGCCAGCAGCTCAAGAAATTTTGAGCGGGGTTTACCCTACGAGCAGTACTTC

j_gene: TRBJ1-6
d_gene: TRBD1
len: 12
v_gene: TRBV2
abundance: few
CDR3aa: CASSTGDSPLHF
CDR3nt: TGTGCCAGCAGTACAGGGGACTCACCCCTCCACTTT

j_gene: TRBJ1-1
d_gene: NA
len: 15
v_gene: TRBV23-1
abundance: few
CDR3aa: CASSQSLPRGGEAFF
CDR3nt: TGCGCCAGCAGTCAATCTCTCCCCCGTGGCGGTGAAGCTTTCTTT

j_gene: TRBJ2-3
d_gene: NA
len: 15
v_gene: TRBV4-1
abundance: once
CDR3aa: CASSQLADFADTQYF
CDR3nt: TGCGCCAGCAGCCAATTGGCAGATTTTGCAGATACGCAGTATTTT

j_gene: TRBJ2-7
d_gene: TRBD1
len: 15
v_gene: TRBV6-6
abundance: NA
CDR3aa: CASSYSFDRGYEQYF
CDR3nt: TGTGCCAGCAGTTACTCGTTTGACAGGGGCTACGAGCAGTACTTC

j_gene: TRBJ1-1
d_gene: NA
len: 14
v_gene: TRBV7-9
abundance: NA
CDR3aa: CASSPRGVRTEAFF
CDR3nt: TGTGCCAGCAGCCCCCGCGGGGTTCGGACTGAAGCTTTCTTT

j_gene: TRBJ1-4
d_gene: NA
len: 15
v_gene: TRBV9
abundance: NA
CDR3aa: CASSVGSGVSPQLFF
CDR3nt: TGTGCCAGCAGCGTAGGATCAGGGGTTTCCCCTCAACTGTTTTTT

j_gene: TRBJ1-2
d_gene: TRBD1
len: 16
v_gene: TRBV29-1
abundance: NA
CDR3aa: CSVEARGQGNDYGYTF
CDR3nt: TGCAGCGTTGAAGCCCGGGGACAGGGTAATGACTATGGCTACACCTTC

j_gene: TRBJ1-1
d_gene: NA
len: 15
v_gene: TRBV10-3
abundance: NA
CDR3aa: CAISESEGPPTEAFF
CDR3nt: TGTGCCATCAGTGAGTCGGAGGGCCCACCGACTGAAGCTTTCTTT

j_gene: TRBJ2-1
d_gene: TRBD2
len: 15
v_gene: TRBV29-1
abundance: NA
CDR3aa: CSVNARIAGGPGQFF
CDR3nt: TGCAGCGTCAATGCCCGGATAGCGGGAGGGCCTGGGCAGTTCTTC

j_gene: TRBJ1-4
d_gene: NA
len: 16
v_gene: TRBV18
abundance: NA
CDR3aa: CASSPSSVPGSEKLFF
CDR3nt: TGTGCCAGCTCACCGTCCTCAGTCCCCGGGAGCGAAAAACTGTTTTTT

j_gene: TRBJ1-1
d_gene: TRBD1
len: 16
v_gene: TRBV19
abundance: NA
CDR3aa: CASNDYLRGQDTEAFF
CDR3nt: TGTGCCAGTAACGATTACCTCAGGGGGCAGGACACTGAAGCTTTCTTT

j_gene: TRBJ2-3
d_gene: TRBD2
len: 21
v_gene: TRBV4-1
abundance: NA
CDR3aa: CASSQDPLSWGLAGGTDTQYF
CDR3nt: TGCGCCAGCAGCCAAGATCCACTAAGTTGGGGACTAGCGGGAGGGACAGATACGCAGTATTTT

j_gene: TRBJ1-2
d_gene: TRBD1
len: 11
v_gene: TRBV2
abundance: NA
CDR3aa: CAGQGAEGYTF
CDR3nt: TGTGCCGGACAGGGGGCGGAAGGCTACACCTTC

j_gene: TRBJ2-2
d_gene: TRBD2
len: 15
v_gene: TRBV4-1
abundance: NA
CDR3aa: CASSHQVAGTGELFF
CDR3nt: TGCGCCAGCAGCCACCAGGTAGCGGGCACCGGGGAGCTGTTTTTT

j_gene: TRBJ1-5
d_gene: NA
len: 14
v_gene: TRBV19
abundance: NA
CDR3aa: CASSMRGPNQPQHF
CDR3nt: TGTGCCAGTAGTATGCGGGGACCGAATCAGCCCCAGCATTTT

j_gene: TRBJ2-5
d_gene: TRBD2
len: 15
v_gene: TRBV6-1
abundance: NA
CDR3aa: CASSVGLAVQETQYF
CDR3nt: TGTGCCAGCAGTGTGGGACTAGCGGTCCAAGAGACCCAGTACTTC

j_gene: TRBJ1-6
d_gene: NA
len: 14
v_gene: TRBV10-2
abundance: once
CDR3aa: CASSESASFSPLHF
CDR3nt: TGCGCCAGCAGTGAGAGTGCGTCTTTTTCACCCCTCCACTTT

j_gene: TRBJ1-1
d_gene: TRBD1
len: 14
v_gene: TRBV10-3
abundance: few
CDR3aa: CATSDNRGNTEAFF
CDR3nt: TGTGCCACCAGTGATAACAGGGGGAACACTGAAGCTTTCTTT

j_gene: TRBJ2-1
d_gene: TRBD2
len: 15
v_gene: TRBV2
abundance: NA
CDR3aa: CASTKLAGNYNEQFF
CDR3nt: TGTGCCAGCACGAAGCTAGCGGGGAATTACAATGAGCAGTTCTTC

j_gene: TRBJ2-7
d_gene: TRBD1
len: 18
v_gene: TRBV11-2
abundance: NA
CDR3aa: CASSFSLFSGQGSYEQYF
CDR3nt: TGTGCCAGCAGCTTTTCCCTCTTTTCGGGACAGGGTTCCTACGAGCAGTACTTC

j_gene: TRBJ2-4
d_gene: NA
len: 14
v_gene: TRBV10-1
abundance: NA
CDR3aa: CASSRAGAPNIQYF
CDR3nt: TGCGCCAGCAGTCGCGCGGGGGCCCCAAACATTCAGTACTTC

j_gene: TRBJ2-7
d_gene: NA
len: 14
v_gene: TRBV5-1
abundance: NA
CDR3aa: CASSLGSVSYEQYF
CDR3nt: TGCGCCAGCAGCTTGGGGTCAGTCTCCTACGAGCAGTACTTC

j_gene: TRBJ2-1
d_gene: TRBD2
len: 19
v_gene: TRBV15
abundance: NA
CDR3aa: CATSRGTSWDFGAVNEQFF
CDR3nt: TGTGCCACCAGCCGAGGGACTAGCTGGGATTTTGGGGCAGTCAATGAGCAGTTCTTC

j_gene: TRBJ2-7
d_gene: TRBD1
len: 16
v_gene: TRBV10-1
abundance: NA
CDR3aa: CASSEWGGTGTYEQYF
CDR3nt: TGCGCCAGCAGTGAGTGGGGGGGGACAGGGACCTACGAGCAGTACTTC

j_gene: TRBJ1-1
d_gene: NA
len: 14
v_gene: TRBV2
abundance: NA
CDR3aa: CASSATVMNTEAFF
CDR3nt: TGTGCCAGCAGTGCAACGGTGATGAACACTGAAGCTTTCTTT

j_gene: TRBJ1-3
d_gene: NA
len: 11
v_gene: TRBV2
abundance: NA
CDR3aa: CASRGGNTIYF
CDR3nt: TGTGCCAGCAGGGGGGGGAACACCATATATTTT

j_gene: TRBJ2-5
d_gene: TRBD2
len: 15
v_gene: TRBV27
abundance: NA
CDR3aa: CASSSGLAGKETQYF
CDR3nt: TGTGCCAGCAGTTCGGGACTAGCGGGGAAAGAGACCCAGTACTTC

j_gene: TRBJ1-4
d_gene: NA
len: 16
v_gene: TRBV5-1
abundance: NA
CDR3aa: CASSFAQRATNEKLFF
CDR3nt: TGCGCCAGCAGCTTCGCGCAGCGCGCAACTAATGAAAAACTGTTTTTT